The T cell receptor (beta chain) under discussion was sequenced for a study of response to subunit inactivated influenza vaccine (dated by TCRdb to the late 2010s). Study-level background: To follow how T cells responded to a trivalent subunit inactivated influenza vaccine, the researchers relied on deep quantitative profiling of the T cell receptor repertoire.

Libraries were built with RT-PCR. Sequencing was carried out with an Illumina HiSeq 2500. The raw public reads went through TCRdb reprocessing: fastp at Q25, MiXCR clone calling, in-frame beta chains kept. For every CDR3 protein sequence, its rows merge into one entry that carries the most common genes and DNA. The sample has hundreds of thousands of distinct CDR3 sequences on record, approximately 18% of them singletons. About 11% of the sample lies in the top ten. What the authors observed across the whole study: The authors proposed that each seasonal influenza vaccination may bring in only a limited number of new T cells.

This clonotype was detected a few times. Which antigen it targets is not known. No base-level quality is on record; no much larger clone is a single base apart. Germline trimming amounts to 6 bases on V and 4 bases on J, with 3 as the count of junction bases outside the gene matches. From cysteine to phenylalanine, the CDR3 is 12 amino acids long. Only CDR3 DNA remains: 36 bases, in frame from the first base. Per the germline V gene (reference sequence), DFQATT is the CDR1 and SNEGSKA is the CDR2. The chain was built from TRBV20-1 and TRBJ1-1; the central 9 bases match TRBD1. The origin of this receptor is a man between 45 and 60 years old who received an inactivated influenza vaccine. Donor details come from another sample of the same person, matched by shared clones. The specimen was PBMCs from blood, collected roughly 5 days after vaccination. The CDR3 here reads CSASDRGTEAFF. The DNA is TGCAGTGCCTCGGACAGGGGCACTGAAGCTTTCTTT.